The rows below give T cell receptor beta chains drawn from one sample of a study of OX40 agonist ivuxolimab in advanced cancers. Sequencing used immunoSEQ multiplex PCR; TCRdb keeps in-frame clones, though not all of them. Among 65,000 to 80,000 clones, 84% were seen once, and the ten largest hold more than 2%. The specimen comprised CD4+ or CD8+ T cells sorted from blood, sampled in a trial of the OX40 agonist ivuxolimab. The receptors come from an adult with an advanced solid tumor such as melanoma, head and neck, liver or kidney cancer. Both conserved end residues are part of each CDR3. The order of the fields is V gene, D gene, J gene, clone size, CDR3 protein, CDR3 DNA. D genes are given only for firm matches. Clone size, where shown, is once, few, many, or a class for clones that have expanded.

TRBV27	.	TRBJ1-5	.	CASSLNGFGNQPQHF	TGTGCCAGCAGTTTAAATGGGTTCGGCAATCAGCCCCAGCATTTT
TRBV11-2	TRBD1	TRBJ2-2	.	CASRKDRGNTGELFF	TGTGCCAGCAGAAAGGACAGGGGAAACACCGGGGAGCTGTTTTTT
TRBV7-2	TRBD1	TRBJ1-2	.	CASSLIGQGANYGYTF	TGTGCCAGCAGCCTAATCGGACAGGGGGCAAACTATGGCTACACCTTC
TRBV4-3	TRBD2	TRBJ2-1	.	CASSQLAGGPDEQFF	TGCGCCAGCAGCCAACTAGCGGGGGGGCCTGATGAGCAGTTCTTC
TRBV6-6	.	TRBJ2-1	.	CASSRDLNNEQFF	TGTGCCAGCAGCAGGGACTTAAACAATGAGCAGTTCTTC
TRBV28	.	TRBJ2-7	.	CASREDTREQYF	TGTGCCAGCAGGGAAGACACCCGCGAGCAGTACTTC
TRBV9	.	TRBJ2-5	.	CASSVGLQETQYF	TGTGCCAGCAGCGTAGGGCTCCAAGAGACCCAGTACTTC
TRBV14	.	TRBJ1-4	.	CASSQKSLPAEKLFF	TGTGCCAGCAGCCAGAAGTCCTTGCCAGCTGAAAAACTGTTTTTT
TRBV15	.	TRBJ1-5	.	CATSSRGQPQHF	TGTGCCACCAGCTCTCGGGGTCAGCCCCAGCATTTT
TRBV28	.	TRBJ1-6	.	CASIRGPGSPLHF	TGTGCCAGCATCCGGGGCCCCGGTTCACCCCTCCACTTT
TRBV19	.	TRBJ1-6	.	CASKGDITKSPLHF	TGTGCCAGTAAAGGGGACATAACCAAATCACCCCTCCACTTT
TRBV6-4	TRBD1	TRBJ1-5	.	CASSDGSGGYTNQPQHF	TGTGCCAGCAGTGACGGGTCAGGGGGATATACCAATCAGCCCCAGCATTTT
TRBV19	TRBD1	TRBJ1-1	.	CASSTDRGGTEAFF	TGTGCCAGTAGTACGGACAGGGGTGGCACTGAAGCTTTCTTT
TRBV5-1	.	TRBJ1-1	.	CASTSEEGYMNTEAFF	TGCGCCAGCACATCGGAAGAGGGGTACATGAACACTGAAGCTTTCTTT
TRBV28	.	TRBJ1-2	.	CASSPGGRGPNYGYTF	TGTGCCAGCAGCCCCGGGGGTCGGGGACCCAACTATGGCTACACCTTC
TRBV10-3	TRBD1	TRBJ2-7	.	CAIGETGGDEQYF	TGTGCCATAGGGGAGACAGGGGGCGACGAGCAGTACTTC
TRBV15	.	TRBJ1-6	.	CATSRDLTDNSPLHF	TGTGCCACCAGCAGAGATCTAACAGACAATTCACCCCTCCACTTT
TRBV9	TRBD2	TRBJ2-4	few	CASSPGLGENIQYF	TGTGCCAGCAGCCCCGGACTAGGAGAAAACATTCAGTACTTC
TRBV6-4	TRBD2	TRBJ2-7	.	CASSNGLAGEQYF	TGTGCCAGCAGTAATGGACTAGCGGGAGAGCAGTACTTC
TRBV2	TRBD1	TRBJ2-7	once	CASSEIMGQGAGEQYF	TGTGCCAGCAGTGAAATAATGGGACAGGGGGCGGGAGAGCAGTACTTC
TRBV9	.	TRBJ2-1	.	CASSVDPSPSYNEQFF	TGTGCCAGCAGCGTAGACCCTAGCCCATCCTACAATGAGCAGTTCTTC
TRBV30	.	TRBJ1-1	.	CAWSGWLNTEAFF	TGTGCCTGGAGTGGCTGGTTGAACACTGAAGCTTTCTTT
TRBV5-1	TRBD2	TRBJ2-5	.	CASSFGGEIETQYF	TGCGCCAGCAGCTTCGGGGGGGAGATTGAGACCCAGTACTTC
TRBV10-1	.	TRBJ2-7	.	CASSEPGYEQYF	TGCGCCAGCAGTGAGCCGGGCTACGAGCAGTACTTC
TRBV4-3	.	TRBJ2-2	few	CASSRTLTNTGELFF	TGCGCCAGCAGCCGGACCCTGACGAACACCGGGGAGCTGTTTTTT
TRBV28	TRBD1	TRBJ1-3	.	CASSLDRGNFPSGNTIYF	TGTGCCAGCAGTTTGGACAGGGGCAACTTCCCTTCTGGAAACACCATATATTTT
TRBV5-1	TRBD1	TRBJ2-5	once	CASSLAPGGSETQYF	TGCGCCAGCAGCTTGGCTCCAGGGGGTTCGGAGACCCAGTACTTC
TRBV7-8	.	TRBJ1-2	.	CASSPRGGTYGYTF	TGTGCCAGCAGCCCTAGGGGCGGGACGTATGGCTACACCTTC
TRBV4-2	TRBD1	TRBJ1-4	.	CASSRTGVGEKLFF	TGTGCCAGCAGCCGAACAGGGGTTGGTGAAAAACTGTTTTTT
TRBV28	.	TRBJ2-3	.	CASSRARGQDTQYF	TGTGCCAGCAGTCGGGCCAGGGGTCAGGATACGCAGTATTTT
TRBV28	TRBD1	TRBJ1-2	.	CATMRIGTGLYYGYTF	TGTGCCACCATGAGAATCGGGACAGGGCTTTACTATGGCTACACCTTC
TRBV2	.	TRBJ1-5	.	CASSLVGQRNQPQHF	TGTGCCAGCAGTTTAGTCGGACAGAGAAATCAGCCCCAGCATTTT
TRBV28	TRBD1	TRBJ1-4	.	CASASQGGFSTNEKLFF	TGTGCCAGCGCCTCGCAGGGGGGGTTCTCAACTAATGAAAAACTGTTTTTT
TRBV5-1	.	TRBJ2-5	.	CASSLAGGLAETQYF	TGCGCCAGCAGCTTGGCCGGGGGTCTAGCGGAGACCCAGTACTTC
TRBV30	.	TRBJ2-1	.	CASSLPIEQFF	TGTGCAAGCAGCCTCCCAATTGAGCAGTTCTTC
TRBV7-2	TRBD1	TRBJ1-5	.	CASSLQGVYQPQHF	TGTGCCAGCAGCTTACAGGGGGTTTATCAGCCCCAGCATTTT